This TCR beta chain emerged from a study of human thymus T cells. The germline CDR1 and CDR2 sequences are LGHNA and YSLEER. CDR3 size: 16 residues. The V and J ends lost 4 bases and 8 bases, in that order; junction bases with no gene match: 16. Produced via immunoSEQ multiplex PCR; TCRdb's table is partial and in-frame only. Seen here are tens of thousands of clones, approximately 95% observed once, and the top ten hold about 0.12%. The sequenced sample consisted of blood. The source of this sequence is a boy less than two years old with a congenital heart defect but otherwise immunologically healthy. The chain combines TRBV4-3 with TRBJ1-1; TRBD1 matches 7 bases. In nucleotides, the CDR3 is TGCGCCAGCAGCCCATTTTGGACAGGTAGGGATGCCGAAGCTTTCTTT. It codes for CASSPFWTGRDAEAFF.